This T cell receptor (beta chain) was sequenced in a study of blood T cell repertoires in COVID-19. Methods used by the authors: Amplification with reference gene primers provided the estimates of nucleated cell counts. The repertoire was sequenced with immunoSEQ multiplex PCR; TCRdb's copy has only in-frame clones and lacks some. D and trimming come from the DNA, and the V and J calls and clone size come from that table. Here the sample spans some 15,000 clones, more than 70% being singletons. The V gene lost 1 base and the J gene lost 4 bases, with 7 bases spanning the gap. The CDR3 spans 13 residues. Germline CDR1 and CDR2: LNHDA and SQIVND (reference sequence).

The V and J genes are TRBV19 and TRBJ2-5, with unresolved D. Input material: peripheral blood. This TCR came from a human donor in a cohort sampled during active COVID-19. In DNA, the CDR3 is TGTGCCAGTAGTATAGGGGCTGGAGAGACCCAGTACTTC. It specifies CASSIGAGETQYF.